Below are 2 T cell receptor beta chains sequenced from a single sample in a study of T-cell reconstitution after alpha-beta-depleted transplantation in children. Unique molecular identifiers were incorporated into the prepared TCRbeta library. TCRdb re-called the PCR reads with MiXCR, one entry per CDR3 protein. The repertoire holds about 230,000 distinct CDR3 sequences, with roughly a tenth as singletons. Material: PBMCs, obtained before TCRalphabeta/CD19-depleted stem cell transplant. These receptors came from a child under two years old with acute myeloid leukemia, due to receive a stem cell transplant.

Many counts were recorded for this clonotype. The CDR3 here is CASSLESWGRSLYNEQFF. The DNA for the CDR3 is TGTGCCAGCAGCTTAGAATCGTGGGGACGAAGCCTCTACAATGAGCAGTTCTTC. The rearrangement links TRBV11-2 to TRBJ2-1; D is possibly TRBD1 or TRBD2 (5 bases each). The germline CDR1 and CDR2 sequences are SGHAT and FQNNGV. This CDR3 contains 18 residues. The V gene lost 0 bases and the J gene lost 3 bases, with 18 bases spanning the gap.

In this sample, this clonotype turned up many times. V usage is TRBV20-1 and J usage is TRBJ2-3, with a weak D call TRBD2 (5 bases). V lost 0 bases and J lost 1, with 8 bases in between. Germline CDR1 is DFQATT and CDR2 is SNEGSKA (reference sequence). This CDR3 region has 14 residues. For the CDR3, the DNA is TGCAGTGCTAGAGATGGACTGGGCACAGATACGCAGTATTTT. Translating it yields CSARDGLGTDTQYF.